This T cell receptor beta chain was identified during a study of cytomegalovirus exposure and HLA in healthy donors. Study results and caveats: In an earlier analysis, most TCR beta V segments were productive about 87% or about 30% of the time.

The PCR employed 60 Vbeta primers together with 13 Jbeta primers. Repertoires were generated with immunoSEQ multiplex PCR, while TCRdb's copy carries only in-frame clones and drops some. Seen here are 85,000 to 100,000 clones, roughly 71% observed once, and the top ten hold 2.5% to 3%. Germline V gene data show CDR1 as SGHTA and CDR2 as FQGNSA. After removal of 8 bases from V and 4 bases from J, the junction contained 18 bases not matched to a gene. The CDR3 has 18 residues. With respect to this clone: Its antigen is currently unknown.

Sequenced input: PBMCs. The genes are TRBV7-2 and TRBJ2-3, with 10 nucleotides matching TRBD2. This receptor was taken from a man aged 45-65 years in good health and CMV-seronegative. CDR3 protein: CASEPGLAPEYGSDTQYF. The CDR3 nucleotides are TGTGCCAGCGAGCCGGGACTAGCGCCGGAGTACGGGTCAGATACGCAGTATTTT.